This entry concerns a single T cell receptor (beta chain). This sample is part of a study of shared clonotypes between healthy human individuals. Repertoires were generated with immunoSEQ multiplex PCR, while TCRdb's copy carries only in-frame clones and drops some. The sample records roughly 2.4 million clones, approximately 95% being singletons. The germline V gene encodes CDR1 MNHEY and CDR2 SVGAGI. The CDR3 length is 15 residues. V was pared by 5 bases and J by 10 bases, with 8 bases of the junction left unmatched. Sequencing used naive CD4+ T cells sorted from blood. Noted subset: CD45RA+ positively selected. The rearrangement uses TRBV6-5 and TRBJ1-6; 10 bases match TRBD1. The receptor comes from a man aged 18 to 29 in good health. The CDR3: CASSPDRGQESPLHF. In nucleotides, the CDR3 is TGTGCCAGCAGTCCAGACAGGGGGCAGGAATCACCCCTCCACTTT.